The 25 T cell receptor beta chains reported below all come from one sample, sequenced in a study of blood T cell repertoires in COVID-19 (dated by TCRdb to 2019 to 2021). The library was made by the immunoSEQ multiplex PCR assay. What TCRdb holds here is the immuneACCESS table cut down to in-frame rearrangements. Part of the clones is not present; checked against another copy, under half of the missing clones reflect an unresolved V gene, and the others are unexplained. Here the sample has roughly 200,000 clones; approximately 86% occur a single time. Less than 3% of the sample is in the top ten clones. Input material: peripheral blood. These receptors all come from a man aged 35 to 55 with active or convalescent COVID-19.

This clone was observed a single time. The genes are TRBV28 and TRBJ2-7; D is perhaps TRBD1 (7 bases). From germline, CDR1 is MDHEN and CDR2 SYDVKM. The V end lost 6 bases, the J end lost 3 bases, and 15 bases lay between the germline ends. CDR3 size: 14 residues. In DNA form, the CDR3 reads TGTGCCAGCAGCCCCGACAGGGAGGACTACGAGCAGTACTTC. This codes for CASSPDREDYEQYF.

As for this clone: A read error may be the cause here, since a much bigger clone is one base away. V gene TRBV7-6 combines with J gene TRBJ1-4, with a tentative D call TRBD1 (6 bases). Trimming pared 5 bases from V and 4 bases from J, leaving 11 bases between. CDR1 SGHVS and CDR2 FNYEAQ come from the germline V gene. The CDR3 covers 14 residues. DNA for the CDR3: TGTGCCAGCAGCCCGGACAGTCTTAATGAAAAACTGTTTTTT. Translated: CASSPDSLNEKLFF.

V and J are TRBV7-2 and TRBJ1-1; TRBD1 is a possible D gene (6 bases). This CDR3 has 13 amino acids. V shed 2 bases and J shed 6 bases, with 10 bases lying between them. In germline, CDR1 is SGHTA, CDR2 FQGNSA. CDR3 residues: CASSLTGTAEAFF. The CDR3 nucleotides are TGTGCCAGCAGCTTAACAGGGACCGCTGAAGCTTTCTTT.

The table lists this clone with a few counts. The V call is TRBV11-3, the J call TRBJ1-4; 9 bases line up with TRBD1. V shed 4 bases, J shed 8 bases, and the junction held 8 bases outside the gene matches. This CDR3 spans 15 amino acids. Germline V gene lookup returns CDR1 SGHNT and CDR2 YENEEA. Here the CDR3 DNA reads TGTGCCAGCAGCTCGATCCGGGACAGGGAAGAAAAACTGTTTTTT. This encodes CASSSIRDREEKLFF.

The chain employs TRBV10-1 and TRBJ2-7; possibly TRBD2 for D (7 bases). This CDR3 is built from 15 residues. V lost 4 bases and J lost 5, with 18 bases in between. CDR1 is WNHNN and CDR2 is SYGVQD in the germline V gene (reference sequence). CDR3 amino acids: CASSVATGGKHEQYF. The CDR3 nucleotides read TGCGCCAGCAGTGTCGCGACGGGGGGCAAACACGAGCAGTACTTC.

The chain recombines TRBV19 with TRBJ2-3, with D hard to call. The germline V gene encodes CDR1 LNHDA and CDR2 SQIVND (reference sequence). The CDR3 is 14 residues long. V was clipped by 4 bases and J by 3 bases, with 11 bases between them. CDR3 nucleotides: TGTGCCAGTAGTACCGACTTGCAAACAGATACGCAGTATTTT. Encoded protein: CASSTDLQTDTQYF.

V gene TRBV5-1 combines with J gene TRBJ2-7; 7 nucleotides agree with TRBD2. Trimming removed 2 bases from V and 4 bases from J; junction bases left unmatched: 3. Per germline, CDR1 SGHRS and CDR2 YFSETQ. This CDR3 is 13 amino acids long. The CDR3 DNA sequence: TGCGCCAGCAGCTTAGCGGGACGGTACGAGCAGTACTTC. It is translated as CASSLAGRYEQYF.

The chain combines TRBV2 with TRBJ2-6; D is possibly TRBD2 (5 bases). CDR3 length: 15 amino acids. The germline CDR1 and CDR2 sequences are SNHLY and FYNNEI. V was trimmed by 4 bases and J by 4 bases, leaving 11 bases between them. CDR3: CASSVNGVGANVLTF. DNA for the CDR3: TGTGCCAGCAGTGTTAACGGGGTCGGGGCCAACGTCCTGACTTTC.

The V call is TRBV4-2, the J call TRBJ2-2, with D possibly matching TRBD2 (5 bases). CDR3 length equals 14 residues. Trimming removed 4 bases from V and 4 bases from J, with 10 bases in between. Germline V gene data show CDR1 as LGHNA and CDR2 as YNFKEQ. The CDR3 loop is CASSRTLGTGELFF. The DNA of the CDR3 is TGTGCCAGCAGCCGGACTCTAGGCACCGGGGAGCTGTTTTTT.

This rearrangement joins TRBV7-8 to TRBJ1-6, with 7 bases lining up with TRBD1. The germline V gene encodes CDR1 SGHVS and CDR2 FQNEAQ. CDR3 length: 15 amino acids. After removal of 3 bases from V and 3 bases from J, the junction contained 2 bases not matched to a gene. In nucleotides, the CDR3 is TGTGCCAGCAGCTTCCGGACAGGCTATAATTCACCCCTCCACTTT. Amino acids: CASSFRTGYNSPLHF.

This rearrangement joins TRBV7-2 to TRBJ2-1; D unclear. CDR3 size: 11 residues. Germline CDR1 is SGHTA and CDR2 is FQGNSA. The germline V and J ends were trimmed by 5 bases and 5 bases, with 4 bases remaining between them. The CDR3 region has the DNA TGTGCCAGCAGCCAGGACAATGAGCAGTTCTTC. Translation gives CASSQDNEQFF. Combining the CDR3 with reference TRBV7-2 and TRBJ2-1 gives the whole variable domain GAGVSQSPSNKVTEKGKDVELRCDPISGHTALYWYRQSLGQGLEFLIYFQGNSAPDKSGLPSDRFSAERTGGSVSTLTIQRTQQEDSAVYLCASSQDNEQFFGPGTRLTVL.

The V call is TRBV6-2 or TRBV6-3, the J call TRBJ2-1; 8 nucleotides align to TRBD1. The CDR3 is 18 residues long. With V trimmed by 4 bases and J by 0 bases, 11 bases remained unmatched. Per the germline V gene, CDR1 is MNHEY and CDR2 is SVGEGT. The CDR3 reads CASSSLPWTGRSYNEQFF. Written as DNA, the CDR3 is TGTGCCAGCAGTTCCCTCCCTTGGACAGGGCGCTCCTACAATGAGCAGTTCTTC.

The CDR3 DNA reads as TGTGCCAGCAGCCGGCCGGGACAGGGGGCAGGGGACTACACCTTC. Its translation is CASSRPGQGAGDYTF. The V call is TRBV5-4, the J call TRBJ1-2, with 12 bases lining up with TRBD1. This CDR3 region has 15 residues. V dropped 4 bases and J dropped 10; count of bases not matched to a gene: 11. Germline CDR1 SGHNT, CDR2 YYREEE (reference sequence). Together with reference TRBV5-4 and TRBJ1-2, the CDR3 gives the full variable domain: ETGVTQSPTHLIKTRGQQVTLRCSSQSGHNTVSWYQQALGQGPQFIFQYYREEENGRGNFPPRFSGLQFPNYSSELNVNALELDDSALYLCASSRPGQGAGDYTFGSGTRLTVV.

The chain is built from TRBV30 and TRBJ2-7, with 10 positions matching TRBD2. Germline values: CDR1 GTSNPN, CDR2 SVGIG (reference sequence). J lost 6 bases, V lost 2 bases, and 7 bases had no gene match. There are 14 residues in the CDR3. The CDR3 is CAWSLRTSGVEQYF. The CDR3 DNA is TGTGCCTGGAGTCTTAGGACTAGCGGTGTCGAGCAGTACTTC.

V and J are TRBV7-9 and TRBJ2-3, with TRBD2 as a possible D gene (7 bases). The CDR3 runs to 15 residues. In germline, CDR1 is SEHNR, CDR2 FQNEAQ (reference sequence). V was cut by 3 bases and J by 2 bases, with 12 bases left in between. The CDR3 bases are TGTGCCAGCAGCTTGGAGGGGGGGGTCACAGATACGCAGTATTTT. The encoded protein is CASSLEGGVTDTQYF.

This chain uses TRBV25-1 with TRBJ2-1, with a tentative D call TRBD2 (5 bases). Germline V CDR1 and CDR2: MGHDK, SYGVNS. This CDR3 contains 14 residues. Trimming shortened V by 6 bases and J by 4 bases, and 13 bases separated the two germline ends. The DNA of the CDR3 is TGTGCCAGCAGCCTAGAGGAGGATTACAATGAGCAGTTCTTC. It specifies CASSLEEDYNEQFF.

The chain joins TRBV3-1 (or the pseudogene TRBV3-2) to TRBJ1-3; D not resolved. CDR1 and CDR2 from the germline V gene are LGHDT and YNNKEL (reference sequence). Trimming removed 0 bases at V and 0 bases at J, with 9 bases between. The CDR3 length is 16 residues. The CDR3 region has the DNA TGTGCCAGCAGCCAAGAGGGAGGTGGCTCTGGAAACACCATATATTTT. Its translation: CASSQEGGGSGNTIYF.

V is TRBV5-1 and J is TRBJ1-6; TRBD1 aligns across 7 bases. V lost 3 bases, J lost 5 bases, and 5 bases stayed unmatched. Germline-derived CDR1 and CDR2 are SGHRS and YFSETQ. The CDR3 contains 15 residues. CDR3 amino acids: CASSSRQGDNSPLHF. For the CDR3, the DNA is TGCGCCAGCAGCTCGCGACAGGGTGATAATTCACCCCTCCACTTT.

This chain connects TRBV27 to TRBJ1-5; D is unresolved. The CDR3 is made up of 12 amino acids. The V and J ends lost 3 bases and 5 bases respectively, with 5 bases between them. Germline V gene sequence: CDR1 MNHEY, CDR2 SMNVEV (reference sequence). CDR3 loop: CASSFIDQPQHF. The DNA of the CDR3 is TGTGCCAGCAGTTTTATAGATCAGCCCCAGCATTTT.

The chain uses TRBV7-9 and TRBJ1-5; D is possibly TRBD1 (6 bases). V lost 4 bases, J lost 0 bases, and 10 bases lay in between. Germline V lookup: CDR1 SEHNR, CDR2 FQNEAQ (reference sequence). CDR3 length: 15 amino acids. The CDR3 here is CASSSDSNSNQPQHF. The CDR3 DNA follows: TGTGCCAGCAGCTCGGACAGTAATAGCAATCAGCCCCAGCATTTT.

This clone appeared a few times. The chain employs TRBV27 and TRBJ1-5, with 8 nucleotides matching TRBD1. Germline loops: CDR1 MNHEY, CDR2 SMNVEV (reference sequence). J gave up 3 bases and V 7 bases, and 11 bases lay outside the gene matches. This CDR3 has 16 amino acids. CDR3 coding DNA: TGTGCCAGCACCGATACAGGGGGGCTGTCCAATCAGCCCCAGCATTTT. Amino acid sequence: CASTDTGGLSNQPQHF.

The chain joins TRBV7-3 to TRBJ2-6; a weak D match, TRBD2 (5 bases). This CDR3 has 15 residues. Trimming stripped 5 bases from V and 3 bases from J, with 11 bases between. Germline V gene sequence: CDR1 SGHTA, CDR2 FQGTGA. Written as DNA, the CDR3 is TGTGCCAGCAGCCTTACGGGGTTTGGGGCCAACGTCCTGACTTTC. Protein sequence: CASSLTGFGANVLTF.

The chain uses TRBV28 and TRBJ1-1; 7 bases match TRBD1. From germline, CDR1 is MDHEN and CDR2 SYDVKM. V lost 7 bases, J lost 8 bases, and 7 bases stayed unmatched. The CDR3 runs 12 residues. CDR3 amino acids: CASTTGQDEAFF. DNA for the CDR3: TGTGCCAGCACTACCGGACAGGACGAAGCTTTCTTT.

The gene calls are TRBV3-1 (or the pseudogene TRBV3-2) and TRBJ1-3; maybe TRBD1 (5 bases). V was clipped by 0 bases and J by 2 bases, with 5 bases between them. This CDR3 has 14 amino acids. Germline lookup yields CDR1 LGHDT and CDR2 YNNKEL (reference sequence). CDR3 amino acids: CASSQEQAGNTIYF. In nucleotides, the CDR3 is TGTGCCAGCAGCCAAGAACAGGCTGGAAACACCATATATTTT.

This chain uses TRBV12-3 or TRBV12-4 with TRBJ2-7; 10 bases align to TRBD1. CDR3 length equals 13 residues. V shed 7 bases and J 5 bases; nucleotides not matched to a gene: 5. The DNA for the CDR3 is TGTGCCAGCACCCGACAGGGGGCGAACGAGCAGTACTTC. Translated: CASTRQGANEQYF.